Presented here are 30 T cell receptor beta chains from one specimen sequenced in a study of blood T cell repertoires in COVID-19. Measured with immunoSEQ multiplex PCR; TCRdb has only the in-frame clones, and not every one. This table holds roughly 53,000 clones, around 84% found once. The sequenced sample consisted of peripheral blood. Every receptor here comes from a man aged 50 or older with acute or convalescent COVID-19.

This clone was detected only a few times. Distinct nucleotide sequences in the sample also encode this CDR3. CDR3 sequence reads: CASSPGQANYEQYF. The CDR3 nucleotides read TGTGCCAGCAGCCCGGGACAGGCCAACTACGAGCAGTACTTC. The V call is TRBV5-5, the J call TRBJ2-7; 8 nucleotides match TRBD1. CDR3 length: 14 amino acids. The ends lost 4 bases at V and 3 bases at J; junction bases unmatched: 6. Germline V lookup: CDR1 SGHKS, CDR2 YYEKEE (reference sequence). Full variable domain (missing parts from reference TRBV5-5 and TRBJ2-7): DAGVTQSPTHLIKTRGQQVTLRCSPISGHKSVSWYQQVLGQGPQFIFQYYEKEERGRGNFPDRFSARQFPNYSSELNVNALLLGDSALYLCASSPGQANYEQYFGPGTRLTVT.

This clone was counted between two and nine times. This chain connects TRBV13 to TRBJ2-7; 14 bases agree with TRBD2. V was pared by 5 bases and J by 7 bases, with 7 bases of the junction left unmatched. CDR1 is PRHDT, CDR2 FYEKMQ, per germline (reference sequence). The CDR3 spans 15 residues. Written as DNA, the CDR3 is TGTGCCAGCAGCGCCGGGACTAGCGGGAGAAGTGAGCAGTACTTC. This gives the protein CASSAGTSGRSEQYF.

The J gene is TRBJ2-1, the V gene TRBV5-1, with 8 bases fitting TRBD2. This CDR3 spans 15 amino acids. Per germline, CDR1 SGHRS and CDR2 YFSETQ. V gave up 4 bases and J gave up 2 bases; unmatched junction bases: 5. The CDR3 DNA sequence: TGCGCCAGCAGCCGGGAGGGACTAGCCTACAATGAGCAGTTCTTC. This encodes CASSREGLAYNEQFF.

The chain employs TRBV19 and TRBJ1-4; D possibly corresponds to TRBD1 (6 bases). Germline V gene data show CDR1 as LNHDA and CDR2 as SQIVND (reference sequence). This CDR3 is built from 13 residues. V lost 5 bases to trimming and J lost 4 bases, with 8 bases between them. The CDR3 here is CASSRTVNEKLFF. The CDR3 DNA reads as TGTGCCAGTAGTCGGACAGTTAATGAAAAACTGTTTTTT. Filled out from reference TRBV19 and TRBJ1-4, the complete variable domain reads DGGITQSPKYLFRKEGQNVTLSCEQNLNHDAMYWYRQDPGQGLRLIYYSQIVNDFQKGDIAEGYSVSREKKESFPLTVTSAQKNPTAFYLCASSRTVNEKLFFGSGTQLSVL.

The chain uses TRBV9 and TRBJ2-7, with 7 bases fitting TRBD1. The CDR3 is made up of 15 amino acids. The V and J ends lost 3 bases and 3 bases, in that order; junction bases with no gene match: 9. Germline CDR1 is SGDLS and CDR2 is YYNGEE. This CDR3 is CASSAQGNGFYEQYF. In DNA form, the CDR3 reads TGTGCCAGCAGCGCACAGGGGAATGGTTTCTACGAGCAGTACTTC.

The V and J genes are TRBV2 and TRBJ1-2; the match to TRBD1 covers 7 bases. The V gene end was trimmed by 6 bases and the J gene end by 5 bases; junction bases not matched to a gene: 9. Looked up from germline, CDR1 is SNHLY and CDR2 is FYNNEI. The length of the CDR3 is 14 residues. The CDR3 sequence: CASREGQMGYGYTF. For the CDR3, the DNA is TGTGCCAGCAGGGAGGGACAGATGGGGTATGGCTACACCTTC.

V usage is TRBV7-9 and J usage is TRBJ1-1, with 9 bases aligning to TRBD1. Per the germline V gene, CDR1 is SEHNR and CDR2 is FQNEAQ (reference sequence). The CDR3 is made up of 13 amino acids. V lost 6 bases to trimming and J lost 8 bases; unmatched junction nucleotides: 7. The CDR3 coding sequence is TGTGCCAGCAGTCCTGGGACAGGGACCGAAGCTTTCTTT. Its translation is CASSPGTGTEAFF.

The genes are TRBV12-5 and TRBJ2-7; D might be TRBD1 (6 bases). This CDR3 has 17 residues. V lost 1 base and J 0 bases, leaving 16 bases between the germline ends. The germline CDR1 and CDR2 sequences are LGHNT and FRNRAP. The CDR3 sequence is CASGLDPGHQSSYEQYF. The CDR3 DNA follows: TGTGCTAGTGGTTTGGATCCGGGACATCAAAGCTCCTACGAGCAGTACTTC.

In nucleotides, the CDR3 is TGTGCCAGCAGTTCACAGGGCTTGCATCGGGAGACCCAGTACTTC. Its protein is CASSSQGLHRETQYF. V gene TRBV28 combines with J gene TRBJ2-5; D perhaps matches TRBD1 (6 bases). The CDR3 is 15 amino acids. Germline CDR1 MDHEN, CDR2 SYDVKM. Trimming took 4 bases from V and 5 from J, leaving 17 bases between them.

DNA of the CDR3: TGCGCCAGCAGTCAATGTCGAGGGAGGGGCGCCGGGGAGCTGTTTTTT. Its protein is CASSQCRGRGAGELFF. This chain uses TRBV23-1 with TRBJ2-2; the match to TRBD2 covers 7 bases. TRBV23-1 is filed as an ORF, its function uncertain. Losses at the gene ends were 1 base for V and 6 bases for J; bases not matched to a gene: 8. The CDR3 spans 16 residues.

The chain recombines TRBV7-9 with TRBJ2-2, with D possibly TRBD2 on 6 matching bases. The V gene's germline CDR1 is SEHNR and CDR2 FQNEAQ (reference sequence). This CDR3 is 13 amino acids long. V lost 3 bases, J lost 4 bases, and 6 bases lay in between. This CDR3 is CASSLGGTGELFF. In DNA form, the CDR3 reads TGTGCCAGCAGCTTGGGGGGCACCGGGGAGCTGTTTTTT.

The rearrangement joins TRBV25-1 to TRBJ1-1, with TRBD1 as a possible D gene (5 bases). V was shortened by 5 bases and J by 1 base, with 11 bases between the two germline ends. The germline V gene encodes CDR1 MGHDK and CDR2 SYGVNS. The length of the CDR3 is 14 residues. In DNA form, the CDR3 reads TGTGCCAGCAGTTCACCGGGGGGGAACACTGAAGCTTTCTTT. The encoded protein is CASSSPGGNTEAFF.

The chain uses TRBV10-2 and TRBJ2-5; tentatively, D is TRBD2 (6 bases). There are 14 residues in the CDR3. V was shortened by 6 bases and J by 4 bases, with 15 bases between the two germline ends. Germline CDR1 WSHSY, CDR2 SAAADI. Here the CDR3 DNA reads TGCGCCAGCAGGGAGGGCAGGACTTCAGAGACCCAGTACTTC. Amino acids: CASREGRTSETQYF.

The rearrangement uses TRBV29-1 and TRBJ2-1; TRBD1 matches at 8 bases. CDR3 size: 12 residues. CDR1 and CDR2 from the germline V gene are SQVTM and ANQGSEA. V lost 7 bases, J lost 14 bases, and 13 bases stayed unmatched. CDR3 sequence reads: CSGGTGGSAKFF. CDR3 coding DNA: TGCAGCGGTGGGACAGGCGGCTCGGCGAAGTTCTTC.

CDR3 protein: CASSTLGSGRFSGELFF. The CDR3 DNA sequence: TGTGCCAGTAGTACGCTTGGAAGCGGGAGGTTTAGCGGGGAGCTGTTTTTT. The rearrangement uses TRBV19 and TRBJ2-2; 9 bases are shared with TRBD2. The germline gives CDR1 LNHDA, CDR2 SQIVND (reference sequence). The ends lost 4 bases at V and 7 bases at J; junction bases unmatched: 13. The CDR3 runs 17 residues.

V usage is TRBV7-2 and J usage is TRBJ2-3, with 11 bases that match TRBD2. V lost 5 bases to trimming and J lost 6 bases; unmatched junction nucleotides: 13. CDR3 size: 17 residues. Germline CDR1 SGHTA, CDR2 FQGNSA. The DNA of the CDR3 is TGTGCCAGCAGCCCGCGGGCCACTAGCGGGAGAACCGATACGCAGTATTTT. Its protein is CASSPRATSGRTDTQYF.

CDR3 nucleotides: TGTGCCAGCAGAGGGACAAGCAATCAGCCCCAGCATTTT. It is translated as CASRGTSNQPQHF. The V and J genes are TRBV6-5 and TRBJ1-5; D is perhaps TRBD1 (6 bases). CDR3 size: 13 residues. Germline CDR1 and CDR2: MNHEY and SVGAGI. V lost 6 bases and J 1 base, leaving 7 bases between the germline ends.

This clone was detected only once. The V and J genes are TRBV28 and TRBJ2-1; 10 bases align to TRBD2. Trimming took 1 base from V and 0 from J; bases not matched to a gene: 12. This CDR3 comprises 20 residues. Germline CDR1 is MDHEN and CDR2 is SYDVKM. The CDR3 DNA follows: TGTGCCAGCAGTTTATTCCTGGTAGCGGGAGGCCCAAGCTCCTACAATGAGCAGTTCTTC. Translating gives CASSLFLVAGGPSSYNEQFF. Filled out from reference TRBV28 and TRBJ2-1, the complete variable domain reads DVKVTQSSRYLVKRTGEKVFLECVQDMDHENMFWYRQDPGLGLRLIYFSYDVKMKEKGDIPEGYSVSREKKERFSLILESASTNQTSMYLCASSLFLVAGGPSSYNEQFFGPGTRLTVL.

The chain carries TRBV3-1 (or the pseudogene TRBV3-2) and TRBJ1-2; possible D gene TRBD1, 6 bases. The CDR3 covers 13 residues. V lost 3 bases, J lost 5 bases, and 10 bases lay in between. Germline CDR1 LGHDT, CDR2 YNNKEL (reference sequence). This chain's CDR3 is CASSHRTDYGYTF. In DNA, the CDR3 is TGTGCCAGCAGCCATCGGACAGATTATGGCTACACCTTC.

V usage is TRBV10-2 and J usage is TRBJ2-7; TRBD1 matches at 9 bases. CDR1 and CDR2 (germline): WSHSY, SAAADI. After removal of 5 bases from V and 6 bases from J, the junction contained 5 bases not matched to a gene. The CDR3 spans 13 residues. The CDR3 protein is CASSTGQGREQYF. The CDR3 DNA follows: TGCGCCAGCAGTACCGGACAGGGGCGCGAGCAGTACTTC.

The chain is built from TRBV2 and TRBJ2-1; D perhaps matches TRBD1 (5 bases). The germline V gene encodes CDR1 SNHLY and CDR2 FYNNEI. V shed 7 bases and J shed 4 bases, with 8 bases lying between them. CDR3 length equals 12 residues. The CDR3 coding sequence is TGTGCCAGCAATCAGGGTTACAATGAGCAGTTCTTC. This translates into CASNQGYNEQFF.

V is TRBV10-1 and J is TRBJ1-1, with D perhaps TRBD1 (5 bases). Trimming pared 2 bases from V and 4 bases from J, leaving 11 bases between. From germline, CDR1 is WNHNN and CDR2 SYGVQD (reference sequence). CDR3 length: 14 amino acids. The CDR3 spells CASSERQWGTEAFF. DNA for the CDR3: TGCGCCAGCAGTGAGAGACAGTGGGGCACTGAAGCTTTCTTT.

This clone was seen only a few times. The CDR3 sequence: CASSQDQEGAGEKLFF. CDR3 coding DNA: TGCGCCAGCAGCCAAGATCAAGAGGGGGCAGGTGAAAAACTGTTTTTT. This chain uses TRBV4-1 with TRBJ1-4; 7 nucleotides line up with TRBD1. Germline values: CDR1 MGHRA, CDR2 YSYEKL. There are 16 residues in the CDR3. V lost 0 bases, J lost 7 bases, and 8 bases stayed unmatched.

The V call is TRBV24-1, the J call TRBJ2-3, with 10 positions matching TRBD2. The germline CDR1 and CDR2 sequences are KGHDR and SFDVKD. This CDR3 region has 17 residues. V lost 5 bases, J lost 0 bases, and 7 bases stayed unmatched. The CDR3 reads CATSGPIAGGSTDTQYF. The CDR3 DNA is TGTGCCACCAGTGGACCCATAGCGGGGGGTAGCACAGATACGCAGTATTTT.

The CDR3 coding sequence is TGTGCCAGCAGAGTAAGAGTAGGGGGCCGTAAAACCGGGGAGCTGTTTTTT. Its translation: CASRVRVGGRKTGELFF. The chain recombines TRBV2 with TRBJ2-2, with 7 bases aligning to TRBD1. Germline lookup yields CDR1 SNHLY and CDR2 FYNNEI. This CDR3 spans 17 amino acids. Unmatched junction bases numbered 15, after V lost 6 bases and J lost 5 bases.

The CDR3 DNA is TGTGCCAGCAGTGATACCATCGGGAAAGGGAGGCCCAATCAGCCCCAGCATTTT. Translation gives CASSDTIGKGRPNQPQHF. The genes are TRBV6-1 and TRBJ1-5; D unresolved. The CDR3 is 18 residues long. The V end lost 3 bases, the J end lost 3 bases, and 21 bases lay between the germline ends. Germline V gene sequence: CDR1 MNHNS, CDR2 SASEGT.

The V and J genes are TRBV4-1 and TRBJ1-2, with a weak D call TRBD1 (5 bases). Per the germline V gene, CDR1 is MGHRA and CDR2 is YSYEKL. The CDR3 loop spans 14 amino acids. Trimming removed 3 bases from V and 4 bases from J, with 12 bases in between. CDR3 sequence (DNA): TGCGCCAGCAGCCACTCTGGGGGGGGCTATGGCTACACCTTC. Encoded protein: CASSHSGGGYGYTF.

This clone was seen more than once but under ten times. This chain links TRBV14 with TRBJ1-1; D unclear. Germline values: CDR1 SGHDN, CDR2 FVKESK. The CDR3 has 13 residues. Trimming removed 1 base at V and 1 base at J, with 4 bases between. Written as DNA, the CDR3 is TGTGCCAGCAGCCAAGGGGCGAACACTGAAGCTTTCTTT. Encoded protein: CASSQGANTEAFF.

The chain is built from TRBV3-1 (or the pseudogene TRBV3-2) and TRBJ1-4; 7 bases map to TRBD1. CDR3 length: 17 residues. V lost 4 bases, J lost 4 bases, and 12 bases stayed unmatched. CDR1 and CDR2 (germline): LGHDT, YNNKEL (reference sequence). This chain's CDR3 is CASSPRPGTVNNEKLFF. The CDR3 DNA reads TGTGCCAGCAGCCCCCGCCCAGGGACAGTAAATAATGAAAAACTGTTTTTT.

A few counts support this clone. V is TRBV6-2 or TRBV6-3 and J is TRBJ2-7, with 8 bases lining up with TRBD2. CDR3 length: 13 residues. J lost 2 bases, V lost 4 bases, and 1 base had no gene match. The germline V gene encodes CDR1 MNHEY and CDR2 SVGEGT. Here the CDR3 DNA reads TGTGCCAGCAGTTTAGCGGGGCCCTACGAGCAGTACTTC. Translating gives CASSLAGPYEQYF.